The entry below gives a single T cell receptor (beta chain) sequence along with its context. CDR1 GTSNPN and CDR2 SVGIG come from the germline V gene (reference sequence). The CDR3 runs to 11 residues. Trimming pared 4 bases from V and 6 bases from J, leaving 9 bases between. The sample originates from a study of T cell responses to AZD1222 COVID-19 vaccine. Data came from immunoSEQ multiplex PCR; TCRdb stores just in-frame clones and leaves some out. The data show some 190,000 clones, with about 90% seen just once and roughly 2% held by the top ten. The origin of this receptor is an adult who received the AZD1222 COVID-19 vaccine. The chain has TRBV30 and TRBJ1-1; weak D call: TRBD1 (6 bases). Source: peripheral blood, taken 28 days after the second AZD1222 dose. The CDR3 nucleotides read TGTGCCTGGACTTCAGGGGCTGAAGCTTTCTTT. Translation: CAWTSGAEAFF.